This TCR beta chain emerged from a study of control samples from healthy donors and cancer patients. Repertoires were generated with immunoSEQ multiplex PCR, while TCRdb's copy carries only in-frame clones and drops some. In the table there are about 89,000 clones, about 84% of which are singletons. This clone was seen a handful of times. The CDR3 runs to 14 residues. Germline V gene lookup returns CDR1 MNHNS and CDR2 SASEGT. The V gene lost 1 base and the J gene lost 4 bases, with 10 bases spanning the gap. The sequence was collected from a woman aged 35 to 49 in good health. V is TRBV6-1 and J is TRBJ1-2; the D is unclear. The sample comprised blood. The CDR3 DNA follows: TGTGCCAGCAGTGAAGGGACCGACGTCTATGGCTACACCTTC. The encoded protein is CASSEGTDVYGYTF.